The 2 T cell receptor beta chains presented below share a single source sample, sequenced in a study of beta chain features in type 1 diabetes. Since all of the isolated RNA was reverse transcribed, expressed TCRB transcripts were what got sequenced. The assay was immunoSEQ multiplex PCR, and TCRdb's table has in-frame clones only and misses some. This table holds 900,000 or so clones, 15% to 20% found once. Sequencing was performed on naive CD4+ T cells from blood. The receptors shown here come from a woman under 30 in good health.

The gene calls are TRBV7-2 and TRBJ2-3, with no clear D. This CDR3 is built from 15 residues. Trimming took 1 base from V and 0 from J, leaving 8 bases between them. The germline CDR1 and CDR2 sequences are SGHTA and FQGNSA. The CDR3 loop is CASSLDAPSTDTQYF. In nucleotides, the CDR3 is TGTGCCAGCAGCTTAGATGCACCGAGCACAGATACGCAGTATTTT. Filled out from reference TRBV7-2 and TRBJ2-3, the complete variable domain reads GAGVSQSPSNKVTEKGKDVELRCDPISGHTALYWYRQSLGQGLEFLIYFQGNSAPDKSGLPSDRFSAERTGGSVSTLTIQRTQQEDSAVYLCASSLDAPSTDTQYFGPGTRLTVL.

This clone was found a few times. The chain links TRBV18 to TRBJ2-3; D remains unclear. The V gene lost 1 base and the J gene lost 4 bases, with 6 bases spanning the gap. Germline V CDR1 and CDR2: KGHSH, LQKENI. The CDR3 extends over 13 amino acids. This chain's CDR3 is CASSPQSSDTQYF. CDR3 DNA: TGTGCCAGCTCACCACAGAGTTCAGATACGCAGTATTTT.